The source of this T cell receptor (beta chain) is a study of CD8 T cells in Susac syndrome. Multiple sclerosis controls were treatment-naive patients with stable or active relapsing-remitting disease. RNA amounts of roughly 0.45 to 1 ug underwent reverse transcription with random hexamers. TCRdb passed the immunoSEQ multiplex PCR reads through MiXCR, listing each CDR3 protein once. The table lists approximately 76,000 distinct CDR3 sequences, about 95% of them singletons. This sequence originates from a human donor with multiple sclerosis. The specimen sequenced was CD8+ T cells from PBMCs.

In DNA form, the CDR3 reads TGTGCCAGCAGCTTAGTCCCCAGGACAGGGGGCATGGGAACAGATACGCAGTATTTT. This sequence encodes CASSLVPRTGGMGTDTQYF. The chain employs TRBV11-1 and TRBJ2-3; 11 nucleotides match TRBD1. The V gene's germline CDR1 is SGHAT and CDR2 FQDESV (reference sequence). V lost 1 base and J lost 3; bases outside the gene matches: 12. The CDR3 has 19 amino acids.